One and the same sample provided the 10 T cell receptor beta chains below, sequenced in a study of blood T cell repertoires in COVID-19. Profiled with immunoSEQ multiplex PCR; TCRdb holds only in-frame clones, not every one. The repertoire holds roughly 430,000 clones, with 70% to 90% as singletons. The source material was PBMCs or T cells enriched from blood (not recorded which). These receptor sequences come from a woman aged 18-29 years who had been exposed to COVID-19.

This clone was seen only a few times. This chain connects TRBV18 to TRBJ1-5; TRBD1 aligns across 9 bases. The CDR3 runs to 15 residues. Looked up from germline, CDR1 is KGHSH and CDR2 is LQKENI. J gave up 5 bases and V 5 bases, and 7 bases lay outside the gene matches. The CDR3 coding sequence is TGTGCCAGCTCAAACAGGGGGCTGCTGGATCAGCCCCAGCATTTT. Protein sequence: CASSNRGLLDQPQHF.

V gene TRBV5-1 combines with J gene TRBJ1-1, with D hard to call. With 4 bases removed from V and 1 base from J, the gap between germline ends came to 20 bases. This CDR3 has 17 amino acids. Germline V lookup: CDR1 SGHRS, CDR2 YFSETQ. CDR3 amino acids: CASSHNLGNRENTEAFF. The CDR3 DNA is TGCGCCAGCAGCCACAACTTGGGCAACCGGGAGAACACTGAAGCTTTCTTT.

The genes are TRBV19 and TRBJ1-4; tentatively, D is TRBD1 (5 bases). The CDR3 covers 13 residues. The V end was cut by 9 bases, the J end by 9 bases, with 17 bases between. Germline V lookup: CDR1 LNHDA, CDR2 SQIVND (reference sequence). Written as DNA, the CDR3 is TGTGCCAGGGCAAGACAGCCCAGGCAAAAACTGTTTTTT. It encodes CARARQPRQKLFF.

V gene TRBV12-3 or TRBV12-4 combines with J gene TRBJ2-7; a weak D match, TRBD2 (6 bases). V dropped 2 bases and J dropped 3 bases, with 8 bases sitting between them. The CDR3 has 13 amino acids. The CDR3: CASSLQGGYEQYF. The CDR3 coding sequence is TGTGCCAGCAGTTTACAGGGAGGCTACGAGCAGTACTTC.

This clone was observed once. The CDR3 DNA reads as TGTGCCAGCAGCCCGACAGCCCCCCCGACCGGGGAGCTGTTTTTT. It is translated as CASSPTAPPTGELFF. The chain is built from TRBV14 and TRBJ2-2; TRBD1 might be the D (5 bases). Germline V gives CDR1 SGHDN, CDR2 FVKESK. The ends were cut back, 4 bases at V and 5 bases at J, with 14 bases in the middle. The CDR3 totals 15 residues.

The sample holds one count of this clone. The chain employs TRBV7-8 and TRBJ1-3; TRBD1 might be the D (5 bases). Trimming pared 1 base from V and 0 bases from J, leaving 19 bases between. CDR3 size: 19 residues. Per the germline V gene, CDR1 is SGHVS and CDR2 is FQNEAQ. The CDR3 nucleotides read TGTGCCAGCAGCTTAGGAAGAGGAAGACAGCGACGCTCTGGAAACACCATATATTTT. Translated: CASSLGRGRQRRSGNTIYF. The variable domain in full, completed from reference TRBV7-8 and TRBJ1-3, reads GAGVSQSPRYKVAKRGQDVALRCDPISGHVSLFWYQQALGQGPEFLTYFQNEAQLDKSGLPSDRFFAERPEGSVSTLKIQRTQQEDSAVYLCASSLGRGRQRRSGNTIYFGEGSWLTVV.

This clone was detected a few times. The chain joins TRBV3-1 (or the pseudogene TRBV3-2) to TRBJ2-3; D is ambiguous. Germline values: CDR1 LGHDT, CDR2 YNNKEL (reference sequence). Deletions cut 4 bases from V and 2 bases from J, with 16 bases between. The CDR3 loop spans 16 amino acids. The CDR3 loop is CASSPFDTYYTDTQYF. DNA for the CDR3: TGTGCCAGCAGCCCTTTCGACACCTATTACACAGATACGCAGTATTTT.

The V and J genes are TRBV14 and TRBJ1-1, with D perhaps matching TRBD1 (5 bases). Germline V gene lookup returns CDR1 SGHDN and CDR2 FVKESK. Trimming removed 7 bases at V and 6 bases at J, with 18 bases between. There are 14 residues in the CDR3. CDR3 DNA sequence: TGTGCCAGCACCTTCCAGGGACTCTCGGCTGAAGCTTTCTTT. Amino acids: CASTFQGLSAEAFF. The variable domain in full, with the rest retrieved from reference TRBV14 and TRBJ1-1, is EAGVTQFPSHSVIEKGQTVTLRCDPISGHDNLYWYRRVMGKEIKFLLHFVKESKQDESGMPNNRFLAERTGGTYSTLKVQPAELEDSGVYFCASTFQGLSAEAFFGQGTRLTVV.

V is TRBV20-1 and J is TRBJ1-2; no definite D call. The CDR3 length is 11 residues. The germline V gene has CDR1 DFQATT and CDR2 SNEGSKA (reference sequence). Trimming removed 3 bases at V and 4 bases at J, with 6 bases between. The CDR3 reads CSASPGYGYTF. In nucleotides, the CDR3 is TGCAGTGCTAGCCCGGGCTATGGCTACACCTTC.

V gene TRBV18 combines with J gene TRBJ2-7, with a possible D match to TRBD1 (6 bases). The CDR3 contains 15 residues. Looked up from germline, CDR1 is KGHSH and CDR2 is LQKENI. Trimming removed 0 bases from V and 2 bases from J, with 11 bases in between. The CDR3 DNA follows: TGTGCCAGCTCACCACCGACAGGTAACCCCTACGAGCAGTACTTC. Translating gives CASSPPTGNPYEQYF.